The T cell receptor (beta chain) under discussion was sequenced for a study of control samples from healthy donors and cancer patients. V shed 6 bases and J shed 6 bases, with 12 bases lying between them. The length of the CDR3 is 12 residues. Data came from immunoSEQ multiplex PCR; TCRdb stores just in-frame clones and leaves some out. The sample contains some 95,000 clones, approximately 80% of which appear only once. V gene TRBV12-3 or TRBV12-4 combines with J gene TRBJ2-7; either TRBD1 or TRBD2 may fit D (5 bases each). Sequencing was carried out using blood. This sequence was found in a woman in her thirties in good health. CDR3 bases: TGTGCCAGCAGCATCGGGGCAGGCGAGCAGTACTTC. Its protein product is CASSIGAGEQYF.